The clone carrying this T cell receptor beta chain occurred a few times. What it recognizes is unknown. Unique molecular identifiers, one per molecule, were present on every TCR cDNA molecule. MiXCR was run by TCRdb on the 5' RACE reads, yielding one entry per CDR3 protein. The table has 25,000 to 30,000 distinct CDR3 sequences, approximately 7% seen once. The CDR3 spans 15 residues. The time point here: sample taken at primary tumor resection. The donors comprised roughly 71 untreated early-stage non-small cell lung cancer patients. Whole RNA, isolated from tumor, nontumor lung or frozen PBMC, was sequenced without prior sorting. This sample stems from a study of spatial heterogeneity in lung cancer. General study findings and limits: Alpha chains reached an estimated coverage of approximately 6.5% of tumor T cells, and beta chains approximately 13%. It was found that expanded intratumoral alpha and beta TCR counts tracked tumor mutation counts.

The genes are TRBV21-1 and TRBJ1-1; TRBD1 reflects the table's D call only, with no check against the DNA. TRBV21-1 is flagged as a pseudogene. Here the sequenced sample was lung tumor tissue, taken at surgery. The TCR was taken from a male donor with early-stage non-small cell lung cancer. CDR3 amino acids: CASSPRTEEDTEAFF. The CDR3 DNA is TGTGCCAGCAGCCCTAGGACAGAAGAGGACACTGAAGCTTTCTTT.